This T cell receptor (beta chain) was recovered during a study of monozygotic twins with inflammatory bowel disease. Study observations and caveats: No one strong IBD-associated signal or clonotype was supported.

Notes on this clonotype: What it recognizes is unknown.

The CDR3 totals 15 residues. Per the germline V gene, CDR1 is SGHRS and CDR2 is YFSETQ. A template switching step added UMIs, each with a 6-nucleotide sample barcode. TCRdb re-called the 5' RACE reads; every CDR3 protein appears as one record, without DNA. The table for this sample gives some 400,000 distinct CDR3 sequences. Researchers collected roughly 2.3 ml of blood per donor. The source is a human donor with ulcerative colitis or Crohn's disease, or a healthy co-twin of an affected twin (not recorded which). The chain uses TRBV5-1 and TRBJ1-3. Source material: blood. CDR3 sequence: CASSLVAARGNTIYF.